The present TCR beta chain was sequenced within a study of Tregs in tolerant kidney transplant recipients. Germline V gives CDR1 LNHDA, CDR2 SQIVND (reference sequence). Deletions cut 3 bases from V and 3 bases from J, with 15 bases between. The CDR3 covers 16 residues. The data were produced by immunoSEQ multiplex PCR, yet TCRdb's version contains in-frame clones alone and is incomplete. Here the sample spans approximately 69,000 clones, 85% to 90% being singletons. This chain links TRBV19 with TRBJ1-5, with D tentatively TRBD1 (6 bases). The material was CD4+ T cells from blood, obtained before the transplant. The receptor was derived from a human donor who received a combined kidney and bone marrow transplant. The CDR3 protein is CASSIQGQISNQPQHF. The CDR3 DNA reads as TGTGCCAGTAGTATCCAAGGACAGATTTCCAATCAGCCCCAGCATTTT.